What follows are 31 T cell receptor beta chains derived from one specimen sequenced in a study of vaccination and CD4 T cells after COVID-19. Treatment defined: roughly 11-day PBMC culture with coronavirus spike peptide pools or control peptides (ViraFEST assay). For these receptors, no antigen is known. Sequencing of DNA taken from cultured CD4+ T cells relied on the Oncomine TCR Beta short-read assay. TCRdb fed the PCR reads into MiXCR, producing one record per CDR3 protein. This repertoire shows 13,000 to 15,000 distinct CDR3 sequences, roughly three fifths found once; its top ten account for roughly 7.4%. Sequencing input: CD4+ T cells from blood, cultured in vitro. Receptors originate from a human donor who had recovered from COVID-19.

V gene TRBV9 combines with J gene TRBJ1-2; a possible D gene is TRBD1 (5 bases). The CDR3 runs to 15 residues. V was trimmed by 4 bases and J by 4 bases, leaving 17 bases between them. CDR1 is SGDLS and CDR2 is YYNGEE in the germline V gene. The CDR3 DNA follows: TGTGCCAGCAGCTCCGGAGAGGGGAGGGCCTATGGCTACACCTTC. Residues: CASSSGEGRAYGYTF.

This rearrangement joins TRBV2 to TRBJ1-2; TRBD1 might be the D (6 bases). CDR1 and CDR2 from the germline V gene are SNHLY and FYNNEI. Trimming cost V 7 bases and J 8 bases, with 23 bases left between them. The CDR3 length is 15 residues. CDR3: CASNTFVGGAQGYTF. The CDR3 coding sequence is TGTGCCAGCAACACTTTCGTGGGGGGGGCGCAGGGCTACACCTTC.

The chain joins TRBV20-1 to TRBJ2-5; no firm D call. Trimming took 3 bases from V and 5 from J, leaving 13 bases between them. Per germline, CDR1 DFQATT and CDR2 SNEGSKA (reference sequence). The CDR3 consists of 13 residues. CDR3 region: CSARGPSGETQYF. The CDR3 DNA reads TGCAGTGCTAGGGGCCCTAGTGGGGAGACCCAGTACTTC.

V is TRBV15 and J is TRBJ2-3; TRBD2 is a possible D gene (6 bases). This CDR3 contains 16 residues. CDR1 LNHNV and CDR2 YYDKDF come from the germline V gene (reference sequence). Trimming pared 1 base from V and 4 bases from J, leaving 15 bases between. The CDR3 DNA reads TGTGCCACCAGCAGAGGCGGGACTCCTATCGCAGATACGCAGTATTTT. It is translated as CATSRGGTPIADTQYF.

This clonotype was found a few times. The chain couples TRBV27 to TRBJ1-5; D might be TRBD1 (6 bases). V gave up 5 bases and J gave up 6 bases, with 14 bases separating them. CDR3 length: 14 amino acids. Germline loops: CDR1 MNHEY, CDR2 SMNVEV (reference sequence). This CDR3 is CASSRQGGFQPQHF. CDR3 DNA: TGTGCCAGCAGTCGTCAAGGGGGGTTTCAGCCCCAGCATTTT.

This clonotype was observed once. The chain couples TRBV7-2 to TRBJ2-3, with 7 bases identical to TRBD2. This CDR3 comprises 15 residues. V gave up 3 bases and J gave up 3 bases; unmatched junction bases: 6. Germline loops: CDR1 SGHTA, CDR2 FQGNSA. CDR3 residues: CASSFSGEGTDTQYF. The DNA for the CDR3 is TGTGCCAGCAGCTTTTCCGGGGAGGGGACAGATACGCAGTATTTT.

The chain couples TRBV19 to TRBJ2-5, with a tentative D call TRBD2 (5 bases). The length of the CDR3 is 13 residues. Germline CDR1 is LNHDA and CDR2 is SQIVND (reference sequence). Between the trimmed V and J ends, which lost 6 bases and 1 base, there was a span of 9 bases. The CDR3 nucleotides read TGTGCCAGTAGCCCGGACTTCCAAGAGACCCAGTACTTC. Encoded protein: CASSPDFQETQYF.

V gene TRBV20-1 combines with J gene TRBJ2-3; D ambiguous. Germline V gene sequence: CDR1 DFQATT, CDR2 SNEGSKA (reference sequence). The CDR3 has 14 residues. Trimming shortened V by 6 bases and J by 2 bases, and 15 bases separated the two germline ends. The CDR3 DNA follows: TGCAGTGCCCCGAGACTGTACCTCACAGATACGCAGTATTTT. Translated, it gives CSAPRLYLTDTQYF.

J is TRBJ2-3 and V is TRBV20-1; 11 bases are a match to TRBD2. Germline lookup yields CDR1 DFQATT and CDR2 SNEGSKA (reference sequence). The length of the CDR3 is 15 residues. J was trimmed by 1 base and V by 5 bases; bases with no gene match: 5. The CDR3 region is CSASMTSGGTDTQYF. CDR3 nucleotide sequence: TGCAGTGCTTCTATGACTAGCGGGGGCACAGATACGCAGTATTTT.

This clonotype turned up a few times. V is TRBV29-1 and J is TRBJ2-5, with TRBD2 matching 14 bases. Germline V gene sequence: CDR1 SQVTM, CDR2 ANQGSEA. Trimming removed 5 bases from V and 4 bases from J; junction bases left unmatched: 3. The CDR3 loop spans 14 amino acids. DNA of the CDR3: TGCAGCGTTCGACTAGCGGGAGGGACAGAGACCCAGTACTTC. Translation: CSVRLAGGTETQYF.

The rearrangement links TRBV27 to TRBJ1-1; D may be TRBD1 (5 bases). This CDR3 region has 15 residues. The germline V gene has CDR1 MNHEY and CDR2 SMNVEV (reference sequence). V dropped 8 bases and J dropped 3 bases, with 19 bases sitting between them. The CDR3 loop is CASRGSRGEDTEAFF. The DNA of the CDR3 is TGTGCCAGCCGGGGCTCACGAGGAGAGGACACTGAAGCTTTCTTT.

A few counts support this clonotype. The chain combines TRBV19 with TRBJ1-6; D might be TRBD1 (5 bases). Germline lookup yields CDR1 LNHDA and CDR2 SQIVND (reference sequence). V was pared by 2 bases and J by 10 bases, with 18 bases between. This CDR3 comprises 16 residues. The CDR3 region has the DNA TGTGCCAGTAGTATAAGTGGCAGGGTGTTCGGGTCACCCCTCCACTTT. Protein: CASSISGRVFGSPLHF.

This chain uses TRBV20-1 with TRBJ1-6; no definite D call. V lost 4 bases, J lost 7 bases, and 17 bases lay in between. This CDR3 has 15 amino acids. Looked up from germline, CDR1 is DFQATT and CDR2 is SNEGSKA (reference sequence). The CDR3 sequence is CSAKDRPGGNSPLHF. Here the CDR3 DNA reads TGCAGTGCTAAAGATCGACCCGGCGGGAATTCACCCCTCCACTTT.

This clonotype turned up a few times. The gene calls are TRBV5-4 and TRBJ2-7; the match to TRBD1 covers 12 bases. Trimming removed 3 bases from V and 3 bases from J; junction bases left unmatched: 10. There are 17 residues in the CDR3. Per germline, CDR1 SGHNT and CDR2 YYREEE (reference sequence). CDR3 sequence: CASSSIRGQGAVYEQYF. The CDR3 DNA reads TGTGCCAGCAGCTCCATACGGGGACAGGGGGCAGTCTACGAGCAGTACTTC.

This clonotype turned up a few times. The rearrangement links TRBV12-3 or TRBV12-4 to TRBJ1-3, with unresolved D. V was pared by 5 bases and J by 2 bases, with 10 bases between. This CDR3 has 14 residues. DNA of the CDR3: TGTGCCAGCAGTCCTTCGGGCACTGGAAACACCATATATTTT. This translates into CASSPSGTGNTIYF.

This clonotype was counted a single time. The CDR3 coding sequence is TGCGCCAGCAAAACCTCCGGGGAGTACCAAGAGACCCAGTACTTC. Translating it yields CASKTSGEYQETQYF. This sequence joins TRBV5-1 and TRBJ2-5, with D perhaps matching TRBD2 (5 bases). There are 15 residues in the CDR3. CDR1 is SGHRS and CDR2 is YFSETQ in the germline V gene. Trimming removed 6 bases from V and 0 bases from J, with 15 bases in between.

The J gene is TRBJ2-5, the V gene TRBV20-1; perhaps D is TRBD1 or TRBD2 (5 bases each). The CDR3 length is 15 residues. Germline CDR1 reads DFQATT; CDR2 reads SNEGSKA (reference sequence). V was shortened by 1 base and J by 4 bases, with 16 bases between the two germline ends. CDR3 nucleotide sequence: TGCAGTGCTAGAGGACCCCTGGGGGTGGGAGAGACCCAGTACTTC. Residues: CSARGPLGVGETQYF.

The chain has TRBV20-1 and TRBJ1-2; the D is unclear. Germline V gene data show CDR1 as DFQATT and CDR2 as SNEGSKA (reference sequence). This CDR3 has 13 amino acids. V was clipped by 1 base and J by 3 bases, with 9 bases between them. CDR3 residues: CSARVSSHYGYTF. The CDR3 DNA sequence: TGCAGTGCTAGAGTTAGTAGTCACTATGGCTACACCTTC.

The chain couples TRBV7-2 to TRBJ1-1, with D hard to call. The CDR3 has 14 amino acids. The V gene's germline CDR1 is SGHTA and CDR2 FQGNSA. Trimming took off 2 bases at V and 3 bases at J, with 10 bases between the two ends. CDR3 loop: CASSLSTSYTEAFF. CDR3 in DNA: TGTGCCAGCAGCTTAAGCACAAGCTACACTGAAGCTTTCTTT.

V gene TRBV7-2 combines with J gene TRBJ2-5, with TRBD1 matching 10 bases. Germline lookup yields CDR1 SGHTA and CDR2 FQGNSA. The trim removed 1 base at V and 3 bases at J, leaving 8 bases unmatched. The CDR3 length is 17 residues. In DNA, the CDR3 is TGTGCCAGCAGCTTAGGGACAGGGGGTGTAGGTGAAGAGACCCAGTACTTC. This encodes CASSLGTGGVGEETQYF.

This clonotype turned up a few times. The chain has TRBV20-1 and TRBJ1-2, with D possibly TRBD1 on 6 matching bases. Germline V lookup: CDR1 DFQATT, CDR2 SNEGSKA (reference sequence). The V gene lost 6 bases and the J gene lost 4 bases, with 18 bases spanning the gap. This CDR3 region has 14 residues. The CDR3 protein is CSAPGGANPYGYTF. The CDR3 DNA follows: TGCAGTGCACCCGGGGGCGCCAATCCCTATGGCTACACCTTC.

The V and J genes are TRBV7-2 and TRBJ1-3; D call uncertain. In germline, CDR1 is SGHTA, CDR2 FQGNSA. Deletions cut 2 bases from V and 0 bases from J, with 14 bases between. The CDR3 is 17 amino acids. This CDR3 is CASSLIPARNSGNTIYF. The CDR3 bases are TGTGCCAGCAGCTTAATTCCTGCACGGAACTCTGGAAACACCATATATTTT.

The chain combines TRBV28 with TRBJ2-7, with unresolved D. Trimming shortened V by 5 bases and J by 2 bases, and 10 bases separated the two germline ends. CDR3 size: 13 residues. From germline, CDR1 is MDHEN and CDR2 SYDVKM. CDR3 residues: CASSKGGPYEQYF. The CDR3 nucleotides are TGTGCCAGCAGTAAAGGTGGGCCCTACGAGCAGTACTTC.

The chain has TRBV27 and TRBJ1-4; 10 bases line up with TRBD1. The CDR3 runs 16 residues. Germline-derived CDR1 and CDR2 are MNHEY and SMNVEV (reference sequence). V trimming: 4 bases; J trimming: 6 bases; junction bases outside the gene matches: 8. The CDR3 bases are TGTGCCAGCAGTTCCCTATCCGGGACAGGGGATGAAAAACTGTTTTTT. It translates to CASSSLSGTGDEKLFF.

For the CDR3, the DNA is TGTGCCAGCTCACCATCACAAGAGACCCAGTACTTC. Amino acid sequence: CASSPSQETQYF. The chain links TRBV18 to TRBJ2-5, with D hard to call. The germline V gene encodes CDR1 KGHSH and CDR2 LQKENI. CDR3 length: 12 amino acids. Between the trimmed V and J ends, which lost 2 bases and 2 bases, there was a span of 3 bases. Supplemented by reference TRBV18 and TRBJ2-5, the full variable domain reads NAGVMQNPRHLVRRRGQEARLRCSPMKGHSHVYWYRQLPEEGLKFMVYLQKENIIDESGMPKERFSAEFPKEGPSILRIQQVVRGDSAAYFCASSPSQETQYFGPGTRLLVL.

About this clonotype: An end of the junction differs from the germline gene, which may be a read error. The rearrangement uses TRBV20-1 and TRBJ1-1; no firm D call. The CDR3 consists of 13 residues. Per the germline V gene, CDR1 is DFQATT and CDR2 is SNEGSKA (reference sequence). The CDR3 here is CSGRAGLNTEAFF. In DNA form, the CDR3 reads TGCAGTGGTAGAGCGGGGTTGAACACTGAAGCTTTCTTT.

This rearrangement joins TRBV10-3 to TRBJ2-3; TRBD2 might be the D (6 bases). Germline V gives CDR1 ENHRY, CDR2 SYGVKD. The CDR3 loop spans 13 amino acids. V dropped 10 bases and J dropped 4 bases, with 15 bases sitting between them. CDR3: CASRSGVPDTQYF. Written as DNA, the CDR3 is TGTGCCAGCCGCTCGGGAGTCCCAGATACGCAGTATTTT.

The chain uses TRBV7-9 and TRBJ1-2; TRBD1 is a possible D gene (5 bases). Germline loops: CDR1 SEHNR, CDR2 FQNEAQ (reference sequence). The CDR3 sequence is 16 residues long. Trimming shortened V by 0 bases and J by 0 bases, and 11 bases separated the two germline ends. The CDR3 region has the DNA TGTGCCAGCAGCTTAGCGACGGGGGTAGCTAACTATGGCTACACCTTC. Translation: CASSLATGVANYGYTF.

V gene TRBV20-1 combines with J gene TRBJ1-1; TRBD1 is a possible D gene (5 bases). Germline CDR1 and CDR2: DFQATT and SNEGSKA (reference sequence). CDR3 length equals 15 residues. With 3 bases removed from V and 2 bases from J, the gap between germline ends came to 16 bases. This chain's CDR3 is CSASAGGVGNTEAFF. The CDR3 DNA is TGCAGTGCTAGTGCTGGGGGAGTGGGAAACACTGAAGCTTTCTTT.

This clonotype was seen a handful of times. J is TRBJ1-2 and V is TRBV15, with D tentatively TRBD1 (6 bases). CDR1 and CDR2 from the germline V gene are LNHNV and YYDKDF (reference sequence). CDR3 length: 15 residues. Trimming took off 2 bases at V and 6 bases at J, with 16 bases between the two ends. In DNA, the CDR3 is TGTGCCACCAGCAGACAAACAGGGATGAAGGATGGCTACACCTTC. The encoded protein is CATSRQTGMKDGYTF.

The CDR3 coding sequence is TGTGCCACCAGTGGGCCAGGGGGAGTAGGTAACTATGGCTACACCTTC. Protein: CATSGPGGVGNYGYTF. The chain couples TRBV24-1 to TRBJ1-2; 7 bases align to TRBD1. The CDR3 has 16 amino acids. CDR1 is KGHDR, CDR2 SFDVKD, per germline. V shed 5 bases, J shed 1 base, and the junction held 9 bases outside the gene matches.